Listed below are T cell receptor beta chains from one sample, sequenced in a study of tumor-infiltrating lymphocytes in primary liver carcinoma. TCRdb reprocessed the multiplex PCR reads with MiXCR, giving one entry per CDR3 protein. The table records 250,000 to 400,000 distinct CDR3 sequences, roughly two thirds of them present only once. Material for sequencing was peripheral blood. Receptors were obtained from a man in his forties with primary liver carcinoma and hepatitis B virus infection. Both conserved end residues are part of each CDR3. The D gene is left open where the match is weak. Only some rows state a clone size, as once, few, many or a class for expanded clones.

>TRBV7-2|TRBJ2-7|-|TRBD1
CAISPGGLTPYEQYF
TGTGCCATCAGCCCAGGGGGTCTCACCCCCTACGAGCAGTACTTC
>TRBV4-3|TRBJ2-5|many|TRBD1
CASSQDWDRAPKTQYF
TGCGCCAGCAGCCAAGATTGGGACAGAGCCCCGAAAACCCAGTACTTC
>TRBV6-2/TRBV6-3|TRBJ2-1|few|TRBD2
CASSYPGPAGNNEQFF
TGTGCCAGCAGTTACCCCGGGCCAGCGGGAAACAATGAGCAGTTCTTC
>TRBV5-5|TRBJ2-7|-|-
CASSLRTVSYEQHF
TGTGCCAGCAGCCTACGGACCGTCTCCTACGAGCAGCACTTC
>TRBV11-1|TRBJ2-2|once|-
CAGSSAATRITGELFF
TGTGCCGGCAGCTCAGCGGCTACAAGAATCACCGGGGAGCTGTTTTTT
>TRBV5-1|TRBJ2-5|-|TRBD1
CASSRTGAPTQETQYF
TGCGCCAGCAGCCGGACAGGGGCTCCGACCCAAGAGACCCAGTACTTC
>TRBV29-1|TRBJ2-1|-|-
CSVSSWAYNEQLF
TGCAGCGTATCGTCCTGGGCCTACAATGAGCAGCTCTTC
>TRBV6-5|TRBJ1-2|-|-
CASSRANCGYTF
TGTGCTAGCAGCAGGGCTAACTGTGGCTACACCTTC
>TRBV30|TRBJ2-2|many|-
CAWTPSVNTGELFF
TGTGCCTGGACTCCTAGCGTGAACACCGGGGAGCTGTTTTTT
>TRBV28|TRBJ2-2|-|TRBD1
CASSRTGAYTGELLF
TGTGCCAGCAGCCGGACAGGGGCCTACACCGGGGAGCTGCTTTTT
>TRBV29-1|TRBJ2-3|many|TRBD2
CSVVTSGGRTDTQYF
TGCAGCGTTGTGACTAGCGGGGGACGCACAGATACGCAGTATTTT
>TRBV28|TRBJ2-7|-|TRBD2
CASGSKLAIEQYF
TGTGCCAGCGGTTCGAAACTAGCGATCGAGCAGTACTTC
>TRBV11-1|TRBJ1-1|many|-
CASSPRGDTEAFF
TGTGCCAGCAGCCCCCGGGGGGACACTGAAGCTTTCTTT
>TRBV4-2|TRBJ2-3|-|TRBD1
CASSQAHPGTGSADTQYF
TGTGCCAGCAGCCAAGCCCACCCTGGGACAGGGAGCGCAGATACGCAGTATTTT
>TRBV11-2|TRBJ1-2|-|-
CATSLDRAGGYTF
TGTGCTACCAGCTTAGATCGTGCCGGTGGCTACACCTTC
>TRBV6-1|TRBJ2-7|-|-
CASSERYERYF
TGTGCCAGCAGTGAAAGGTACGAGCGGTACTTC
>TRBV4-1|TRBJ1-1|many|-
CASSRSGLLNTEAFF
TGCGCCAGCAGCCGATCCGGGCTATTGAACACTGAAGCTTTCTTT